A selection of T cell receptor beta chains follows, all from one sample in a study of monozygotic twins with inflammatory bowel disease. TCRdb re-called the 5' RACE reads and catalogs CDR3 proteins one per entry, DNA excluded. The sample spans tens of thousands of distinct CDR3 sequences; the ten largest clones claim about 7.4%. The specimen was blood. All receptors derive from a human donor with ulcerative colitis or Crohn's disease, or a healthy co-twin of an affected twin (not recorded which). Each CDR3 is given with its conserved first and last residue.

TRBJ2-6	TRBV7-3	CASSLSAGAGANVLTF
TRBJ1-1	TRBV5-1	CASSPGGGVNTEAFF
TRBJ2-7	TRBV6-5	CASSYTGTGAYEQYF
TRBJ2-1	TRBV5-1	CASSGQGEQFF
TRBJ2-7	TRBV11-2	CASSSPAGGIHEQYF
TRBJ2-6	TRBV27	CASRAGGVSGANVLTF
TRBJ2-3	TRBV5-1	CASSLKDRGLDTQYF
TRBJ2-7	TRBV18	CASSRLGNYEQYF
TRBJ1-1	TRBV25-1	CASSEQGASTEAFF
TRBJ2-7	TRBV5-1	CASSLEGLNEQYF
TRBJ1-2	TRBV7-2	CASSLFVGQGVDGYTF
TRBJ2-5	TRBV5-1	CASTWEGAQYF
TRBJ1-5	TRBV7-2	CASSLGVNNQPQHF
TRBJ2-1	TRBV5-1	CASSLSGGDSEQFF
TRBJ2-5	TRBV5-4	CASSPWTGGEETQYF
TRBJ1-5	TRBV6-1	CATLSVRVGEPQHF
TRBJ1-1	TRBV5-1	CASSLGQGGHTEAFF
TRBJ2-1	TRBV4-1	CASSALTGSEQFF
TRBJ1-1	TRBV20-1	CSARDSGADVTEAFF
TRBJ1-5	TRBV19	CASRNSANQPQHF
TRBJ1-3	TRBV6-5	CASSYSLSGSFSGNTIYF
TRBJ2-1	TRBV11-2	CASSLRLGGYRALVYNEQFF
TRBJ1-5	TRBV18	CASSPTGGEQPQHF
TRBJ2-7	TRBV5-1	CASSSGYSYEQYF
TRBJ1-2	TRBV7-9	CASRPGTENYGYTF
TRBJ2-1	TRBV11-3	CASSPGTSGGTYNEQFF
TRBJ2-1	TRBV12-3/TRBV12-4	CASSFRSSSYNEQFF
TRBJ1-2	TRBV6-6	CASNTPSNYGYTF
TRBJ1-2	TRBV5-1	CASSGLRSDYGYTF